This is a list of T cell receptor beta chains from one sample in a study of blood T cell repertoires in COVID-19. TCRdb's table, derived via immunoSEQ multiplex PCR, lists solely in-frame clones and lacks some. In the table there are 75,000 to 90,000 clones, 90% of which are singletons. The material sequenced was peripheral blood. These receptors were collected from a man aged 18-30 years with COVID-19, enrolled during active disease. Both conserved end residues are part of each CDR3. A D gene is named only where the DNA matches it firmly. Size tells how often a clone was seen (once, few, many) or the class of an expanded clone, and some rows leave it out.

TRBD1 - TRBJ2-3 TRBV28 TGTGCCAGCAGTTTATGGAGTACCGGGACAGGGCGGCCAGATACGCAGTATTTT CASSLWSTGTGRPDTQYF
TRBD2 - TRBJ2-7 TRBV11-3 TGTGCCAGCAGATGCCCTCCGGGACTAGCGGGCGTCTACGAGCAGTACTTC CASRCPPGLAGVYEQYF
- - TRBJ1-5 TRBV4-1 TGCGCCAGCAGCCCGCGTCCGGGGGACCAGCCCCAGCATTTT CASSPRPGDQPQHF
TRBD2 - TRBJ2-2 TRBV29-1 TGCAGCGTTTCCCCTAGCGGGAGCGCCGGGGAGCTGTTTTTT CSVSPSGSAGELFF
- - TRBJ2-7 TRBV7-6 TGTGCCAGCAGCTTAGCGCAGGGATTGGCCTACGAGCAGTACTTC CASSLAQGLAYEQYF
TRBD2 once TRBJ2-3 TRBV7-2 TGTGCCAGCAGCTTCTTACCCGGGGGGGGAGGTACCAATACGCAGTATTTT CASSFLPGGGGTNTQYF
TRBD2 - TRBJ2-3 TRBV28 TGTGCCAGTAAACTAGCGGGAGACACAGATACGCAGTATTTT CASKLAGDTDTQYF
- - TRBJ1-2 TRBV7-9 TGTGCCAGCAGACCCCAGAGCCGCGGCTATGGCTACACCTTC CASRPQSRGYGYTF
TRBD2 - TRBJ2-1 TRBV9 TGTGCCAGCAGCGTCGGCACGCTAGGACTAGCGGGAGATAAGTTCTTC CASSVGTLGLAGDKFF
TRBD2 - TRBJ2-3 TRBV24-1 TGTGCCACCAGTGACTTGACACCCGGACTAGCGGGAGTGAGCACAGATACGCAGTATTTT CATSDLTPGLAGVSTDTQYF
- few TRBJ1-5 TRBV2 TGTGCCAGCAGTGAATCGGGTACTAGGCGAAATCAGCCCCAGCATTTT CASSESGTRRNQPQHF
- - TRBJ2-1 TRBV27 TGTGCCAGCAGTTCAATAGCTCAGAATGAGCAGTTCTTC CASSSIAQNEQFF
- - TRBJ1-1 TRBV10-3 TGTGCCATCAAAGACAGGACCGACACTGAAGCTTTCTTT CAIKDRTDTEAFF
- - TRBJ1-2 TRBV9 TGTGCCAGCGGTCGGACTTCGGACTATGGCTACACCTTC CASGRTSDYGYTF
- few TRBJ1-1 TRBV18 TGTGCCAGCTCGCGCGGAGCCACGAATGAAGCTTTCTTT CASSRGATNEAFF
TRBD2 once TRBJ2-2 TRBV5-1 TGCGCCAGCCGGGGACTAGCGGGAAACACCGGGGAGCTGTTTTTT CASRGLAGNTGELFF
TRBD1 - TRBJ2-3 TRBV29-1 TGCAGCGCTCGGACAGGGGAGGGAGATACGCAGTATTTT CSARTGEGDTQYF
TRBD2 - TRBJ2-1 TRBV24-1 TGTGCCACCAGTGATTCCCCGCTGACTAGCGGGATGGAAAATGAGCAGTTCTTC CATSDSPLTSGMENEQFF
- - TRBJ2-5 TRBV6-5 TGTGCCAGCAGTAAGGGACTCGTCGTAGAGACCCAGTACTTC CASSKGLVVETQYF
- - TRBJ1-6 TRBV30 TGTGCCTGGAGTCCGGGACACGCTAATTCACCCCTCCACTTT CAWSPGHANSPLHF
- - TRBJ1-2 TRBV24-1 TGTGCCACCAGTCACTCAGGGCGGCGGGGCTACACCTTC CATSHSGRRGYTF
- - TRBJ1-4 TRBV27 TGTGCCAGCAAGCCCAACAGGGAGGGAAAACTGCTTTTT CASKPNREGKLLF
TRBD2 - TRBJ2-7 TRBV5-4 TGTGCCAGCAGTTTGGGGACTAGTCCCAGCGAGCAGTACTTC CASSLGTSPSEQYF
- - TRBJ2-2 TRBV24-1 TGTGCCACCAGTGACAGCACCGGGGAGCTGTTTTTT CATSDSTGELFF
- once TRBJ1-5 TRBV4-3 TGCGCCAGCAGCCAAGTCAGGAATCAGCCCCAGCATTTT CASSQVRNQPQHF
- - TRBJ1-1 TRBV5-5 TGTGCCAGCAGCTTGTTGAGGGACTCTGAAGCTTTCTTT CASSLLRDSEAFF
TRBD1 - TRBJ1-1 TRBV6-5 TGTGCCAGCAGCCGGGACAGGGTGCTTGCTTTCTTT CASSRDRVLAFF
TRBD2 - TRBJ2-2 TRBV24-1 TGTGCCACCAGTAAGACTAGCGGGATTAGCGGGGAGCTGTTTTTT CATSKTSGISGELFF
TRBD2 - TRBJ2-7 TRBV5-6 TGTGCCAGCAGCCACCCTAGCGGGAGCTACGAGCAGTACTTC CASSHPSGSYEQYF
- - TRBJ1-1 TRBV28 TGTGCCAGCAGTATAGTCCGGGACACTGAAGCTTTCTTT CASSIVRDTEAFF
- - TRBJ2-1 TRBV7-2 TGTGCCAGCAGCTCTCCAGGGTTCTACAATGAGCAGTTCTTC CASSSPGFYNEQFF
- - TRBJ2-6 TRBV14 TGTGCCAGCAGCCCGACGAGGGTTCTTGGGGCCAACGTCCTGACTTTC CASSPTRVLGANVLTF
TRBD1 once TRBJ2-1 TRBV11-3 TGTGCCAGCAGCTCCGGACAGGGGCGGGGGCAGTTCTTC CASSSGQGRGQFF
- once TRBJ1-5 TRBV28 TGTGCCAGCAGTCTCACAGACATCCAGCCCCAGCATTTT CASSLTDIQPQHF
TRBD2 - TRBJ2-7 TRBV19 TGTGCCAGTGCGGAGCGGGAGATCTACGAGCAGTACTTC CASAEREIYEQYF
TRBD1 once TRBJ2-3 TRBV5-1 TGCGCCAGCAGCTGGGGGACAGGGCGGTTTGATACGCAGTATTTT CASSWGTGRFDTQYF
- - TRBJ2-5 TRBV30 TGTGCCCGTCAGGAGGGTGGGAAGACCCAGTACTTC CARQEGGKTQYF
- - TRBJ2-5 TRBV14 TGTGCCAGCAGCCATATTACAGGGAATCAAGAGACCCAGTACTTC CASSHITGNQETQYF
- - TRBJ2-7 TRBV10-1 TGCGCCAGCAGCGTAAGACTAGTTCTCGGTACGGGACCTACTGGCGAGCAGTACTTC CASSVRLVLGTGPTGEQYF
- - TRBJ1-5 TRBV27 TGTGCCAGCAGTTTAAGAGCGGGCCGGTGGCCCCAGCATTTT CASSLRAGRWPQHF
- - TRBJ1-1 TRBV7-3 TGTGCCAGCAGTTCCACGGGGGGTAACACTGAAGCTTTCTTT CASSSTGGNTEAFF
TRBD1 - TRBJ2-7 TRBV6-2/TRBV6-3 TGTGCCAGCAGTTCGATGGACAGGCCCTACGAGCAGTACTTC CASSSMDRPYEQYF
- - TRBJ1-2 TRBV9 TGTGCCAGCACCACGCCCCAGGCAGGGTCTAACTATGGCTACACCTTC CASTTPQAGSNYGYTF
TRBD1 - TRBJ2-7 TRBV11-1 TGTGCCAGCAGCCCGCAAGGACAGGGGTGGGACGAGCAGTACTTC CASSPQGQGWDEQYF
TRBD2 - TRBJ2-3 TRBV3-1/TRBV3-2 TGTGCCAGCAGCCAACGACTAGCGGGAGGACCCCCGCACACAGATACGCAGTATTTT CASSQRLAGGPPHTDTQYF
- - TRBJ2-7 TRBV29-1 TGCAGCGTTCCTAAAGGGGACTACGAGCAGTACTTC CSVPKGDYEQYF
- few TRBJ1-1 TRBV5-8 TGTGCCAGCAGCTTGGGTGACACCAGTAGTACTGAAGCTTTCTTT CASSLGDTSSTEAFF
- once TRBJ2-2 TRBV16 TGTGCCAGCAGCCAATATCAAAACACCGGGGAGCTGTTTTTT CASSQYQNTGELFF
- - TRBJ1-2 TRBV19 TGTGCCAGTTCTGAACAGACCTCTAACTATGGCTACACCTTC CASSEQTSNYGYTF
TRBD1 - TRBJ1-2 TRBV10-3 TGTGCCATCAGTGCGAGGACAGGGGATCCTAACTATGGCTACACCTTC CAISARTGDPNYGYTF
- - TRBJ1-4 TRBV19 TGTGCCAGTAGTAGCGGGGAACCCAGTGGGATCGGAAAACTGTTTTTT CASSSGEPSGIGKLFF
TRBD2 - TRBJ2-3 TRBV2 TGTGCCAGCAGGGCTGTGAGTCTAGCGGTCACAGATACGCAGTATTTT CASRAVSLAVTDTQYF
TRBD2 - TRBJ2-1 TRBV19 TGTGCCAGTAGCCCCGGGAGGCCCCGTAATGAGCAGTTCTTC CASSPGRPRNEQFF
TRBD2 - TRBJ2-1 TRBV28 TGTGCCAGCAGTTTATTTAGCGGGACTTACAATGAGCAGTTCTTC CASSLFSGTYNEQFF